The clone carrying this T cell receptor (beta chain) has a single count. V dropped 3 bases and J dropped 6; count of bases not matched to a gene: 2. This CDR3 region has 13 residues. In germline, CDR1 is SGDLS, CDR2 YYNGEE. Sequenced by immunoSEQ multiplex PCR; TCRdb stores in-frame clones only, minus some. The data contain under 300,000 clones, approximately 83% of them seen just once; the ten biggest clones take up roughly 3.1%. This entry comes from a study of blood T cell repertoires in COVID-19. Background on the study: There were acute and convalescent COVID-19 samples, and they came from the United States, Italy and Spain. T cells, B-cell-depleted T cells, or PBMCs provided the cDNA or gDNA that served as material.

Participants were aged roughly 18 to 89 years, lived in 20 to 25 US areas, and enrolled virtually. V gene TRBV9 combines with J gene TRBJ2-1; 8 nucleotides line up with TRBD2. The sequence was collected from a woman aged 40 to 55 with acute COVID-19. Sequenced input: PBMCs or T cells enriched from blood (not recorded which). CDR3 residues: CASSDTSGNEQFF. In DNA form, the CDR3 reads TGTGCCAGCAGCGACACTAGCGGCAATGAGCAGTTCTTC.